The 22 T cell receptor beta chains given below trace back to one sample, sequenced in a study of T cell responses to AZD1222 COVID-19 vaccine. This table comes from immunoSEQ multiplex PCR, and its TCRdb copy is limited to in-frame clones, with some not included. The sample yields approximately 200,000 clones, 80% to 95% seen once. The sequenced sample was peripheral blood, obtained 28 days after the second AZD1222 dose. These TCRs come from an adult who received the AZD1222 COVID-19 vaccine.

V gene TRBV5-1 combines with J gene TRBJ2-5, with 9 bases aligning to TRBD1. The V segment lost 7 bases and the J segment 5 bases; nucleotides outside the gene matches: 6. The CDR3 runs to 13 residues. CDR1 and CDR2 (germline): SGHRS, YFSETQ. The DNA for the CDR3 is TGCGCCAGCGGGCCCGGGACAGGGGAGACCCAGTACTTC. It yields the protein CASGPGTGETQYF.

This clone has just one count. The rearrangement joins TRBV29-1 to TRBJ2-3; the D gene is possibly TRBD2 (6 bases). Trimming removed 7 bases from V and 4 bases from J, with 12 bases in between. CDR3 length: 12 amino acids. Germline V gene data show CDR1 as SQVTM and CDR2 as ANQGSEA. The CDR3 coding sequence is TGCAGCGGAAGTAGCGGTCCAGATACGCAGTATTTT. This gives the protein CSGSSGPDTQYF.

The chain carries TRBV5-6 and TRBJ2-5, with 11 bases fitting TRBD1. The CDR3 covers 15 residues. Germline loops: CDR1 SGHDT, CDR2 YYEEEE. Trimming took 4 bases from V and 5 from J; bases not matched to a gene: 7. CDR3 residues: CASSLGQGAYETQYF. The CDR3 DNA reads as TGTGCCAGCAGCCTAGGACAGGGGGCTTACGAGACCCAGTACTTC. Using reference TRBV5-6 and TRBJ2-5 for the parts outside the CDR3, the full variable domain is DAGVTQSPTHLIKTRGQQVTLRCSPKSGHDTVSWYQQALGQGPQFIFQYYEEEERQRGNFPDRFSGHQFPNYSSELNVNALLLGDSALYLCASSLGQGAYETQYFGPGTRLLVL.

The DNA for the CDR3 is TGTGCCAGCAGTGCCTGGGTCGGGACGAGCGGAAACACCATATATTTT. Translating it yields CASSAWVGTSGNTIYF. J is TRBJ1-3 and V is TRBV6-2 or TRBV6-3; possible D gene TRBD1, 5 bases. The germline V and J ends were trimmed by 5 bases and 4 bases, with 18 bases remaining between them. Germline V gene lookup returns CDR1 MNHEY and CDR2 SVGEGT. This CDR3 is 16 amino acids long.

The CDR3 nucleotides are TGTGCCTGGAGTAGACAGGGTTTCTTGGATGGCTACACCTTC. Protein sequence: CAWSRQGFLDGYTF. This chain uses TRBV30 with TRBJ1-2, with 7 positions matching TRBD1. Germline-derived CDR1 and CDR2 are GTSNPN and SVGIG (reference sequence). V trimming: 2 bases; J trimming: 6 bases; junction bases outside the gene matches: 9. The CDR3 covers 14 residues.

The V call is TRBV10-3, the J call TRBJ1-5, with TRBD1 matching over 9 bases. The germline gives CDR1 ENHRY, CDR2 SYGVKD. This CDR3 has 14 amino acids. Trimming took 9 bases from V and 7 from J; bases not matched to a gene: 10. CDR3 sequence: CAISGTGLRQPQHF. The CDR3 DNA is TGTGCCATTTCCGGGACAGGGTTAAGACAGCCCCAGCATTTT.

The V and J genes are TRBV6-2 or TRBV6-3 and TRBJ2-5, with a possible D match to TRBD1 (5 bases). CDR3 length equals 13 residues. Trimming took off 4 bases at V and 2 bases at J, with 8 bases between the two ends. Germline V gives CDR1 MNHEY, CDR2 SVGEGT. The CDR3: CASSSTVQETQYF. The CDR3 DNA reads TGTGCCAGCAGTTCGACAGTACAAGAGACCCAGTACTTC.

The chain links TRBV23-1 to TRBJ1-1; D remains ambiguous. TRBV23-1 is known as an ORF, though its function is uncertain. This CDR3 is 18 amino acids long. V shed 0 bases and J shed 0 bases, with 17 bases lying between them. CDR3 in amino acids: CASSQSGTDLYVNTEAFF. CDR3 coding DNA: TGCGCCAGCAGTCAATCAGGTACAGACTTATACGTGAACACTGAAGCTTTCTTT.

CDR3 nucleotide sequence: TGTGCCAGCAGCCAAATTGTGGGATCCGAGCAGTACTTC. Protein sequence: CASSQIVGSEQYF. The chain is built from TRBV14 and TRBJ2-7, with D uncertain. CDR3 size: 13 residues. Trimming took 2 bases from V and 6 from J, leaving 11 bases between them. CDR1 is SGHDN, CDR2 FVKESK, per germline.

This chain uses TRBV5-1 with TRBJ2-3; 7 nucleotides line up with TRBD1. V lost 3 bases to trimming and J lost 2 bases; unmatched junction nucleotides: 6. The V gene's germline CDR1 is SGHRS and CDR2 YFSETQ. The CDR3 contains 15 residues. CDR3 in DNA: TGCGCCAGCAGCTCGGACAGGACGCTCACAGATACGCAGTATTTT. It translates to CASSSDRTLTDTQYF. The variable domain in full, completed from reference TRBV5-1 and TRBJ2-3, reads KAGVTQTPRYLIKTRGQQVTLSCSPISGHRSVSWYQQTPGQGLQFLFEYFSETQRNKGNFPGRFSGRQFSNSRSEMNVSTLELGDSALYLCASSSDRTLTDTQYFGPGTRLTVL.

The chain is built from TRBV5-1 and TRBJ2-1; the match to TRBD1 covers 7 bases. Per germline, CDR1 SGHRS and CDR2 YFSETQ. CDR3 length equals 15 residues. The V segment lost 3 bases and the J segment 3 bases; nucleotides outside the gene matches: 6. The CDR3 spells CASSYGQDVYNEQFF. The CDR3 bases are TGCGCCAGCAGCTACGGACAGGATGTCTACAATGAGCAGTTCTTC.

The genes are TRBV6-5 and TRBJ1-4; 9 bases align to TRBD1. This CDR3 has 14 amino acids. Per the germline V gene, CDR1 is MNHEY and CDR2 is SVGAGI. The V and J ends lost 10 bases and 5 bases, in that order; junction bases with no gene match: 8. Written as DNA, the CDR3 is TGTGCCACACAGCCGGGACAGGGCAATGAAAAACTGTTTTTT. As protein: CATQPGQGNEKLFF.

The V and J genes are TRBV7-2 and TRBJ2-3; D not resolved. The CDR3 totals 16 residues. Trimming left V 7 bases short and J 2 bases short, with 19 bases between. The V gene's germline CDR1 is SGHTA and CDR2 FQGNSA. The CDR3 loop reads CASTMRGISSTDTQYF. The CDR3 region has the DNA TGTGCCAGCACCATGAGAGGCATCTCGTCCACAGATACGCAGTATTTT.

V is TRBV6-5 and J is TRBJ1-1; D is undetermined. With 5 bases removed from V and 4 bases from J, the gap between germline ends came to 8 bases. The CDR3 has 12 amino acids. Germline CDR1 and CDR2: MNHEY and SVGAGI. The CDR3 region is CASSRPGTEAFF. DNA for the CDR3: TGTGCCAGCAGTCGCCCTGGCACTGAAGCTTTCTTT.

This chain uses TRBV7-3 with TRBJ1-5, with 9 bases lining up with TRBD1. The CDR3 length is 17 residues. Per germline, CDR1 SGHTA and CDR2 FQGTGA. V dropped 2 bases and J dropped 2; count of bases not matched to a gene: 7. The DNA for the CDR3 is TGTGCCAGCAGCTTATCGGGTGGACAGGGGTGCAATCAGCCCCAGCATTTT. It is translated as CASSLSGGQGCNQPQHF. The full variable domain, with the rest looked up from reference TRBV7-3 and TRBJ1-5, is GAGVSQTPSNKVTEKGKYVELRCDPISGHTALYWYRQSLGQGPEFLIYFQGTGAADDSGLPNDRFFAVRPEGSVSTLKIQRTERGDSAVYLCASSLSGGQGCNQPQHFGDGTRLSIL.

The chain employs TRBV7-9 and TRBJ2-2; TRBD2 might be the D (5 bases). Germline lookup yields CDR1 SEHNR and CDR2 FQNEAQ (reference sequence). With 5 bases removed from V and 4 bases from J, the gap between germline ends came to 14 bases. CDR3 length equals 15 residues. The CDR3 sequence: CASSLTRGSTGELFF. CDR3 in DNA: TGTGCCAGCAGCCTAACCCGTGGGAGCACCGGGGAGCTGTTTTTT.

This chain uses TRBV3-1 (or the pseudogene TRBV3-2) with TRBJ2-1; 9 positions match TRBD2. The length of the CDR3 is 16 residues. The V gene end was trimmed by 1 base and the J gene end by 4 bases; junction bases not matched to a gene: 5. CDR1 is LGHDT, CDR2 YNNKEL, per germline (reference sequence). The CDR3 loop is CASSQAQTSGYNEQFF. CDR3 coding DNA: TGTGCCAGCAGCCAAGCCCAGACTAGCGGTTACAATGAGCAGTTCTTC.

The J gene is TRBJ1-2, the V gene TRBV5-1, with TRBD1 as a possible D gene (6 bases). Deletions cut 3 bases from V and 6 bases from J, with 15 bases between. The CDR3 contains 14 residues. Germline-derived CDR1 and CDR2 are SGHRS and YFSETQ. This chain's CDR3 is CASSSGQPVDGYTF. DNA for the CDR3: TGCGCCAGCAGCTCAGGACAGCCGGTAGATGGCTACACCTTC.

Here the CDR3 DNA reads TGCAGTGCTAGTATGGGGTTCGTAGGCTATGGCTACACCTTC. Its translation is CSASMGFVGYGYTF. The chain uses TRBV20-1 and TRBJ1-2; D is ambiguous. The CDR3 has 14 residues. Germline-derived CDR1 and CDR2 are DFQATT and SNEGSKA (reference sequence). V gave up 3 bases and J gave up 4 bases, with 15 bases separating them.

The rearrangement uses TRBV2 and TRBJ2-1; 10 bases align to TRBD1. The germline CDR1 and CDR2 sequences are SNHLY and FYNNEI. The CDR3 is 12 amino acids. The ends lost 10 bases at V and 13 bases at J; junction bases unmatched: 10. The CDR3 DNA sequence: TGTGCCACTTTACCGGGACAGGGGAACCAGTTCTTC. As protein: CATLPGQGNQFF. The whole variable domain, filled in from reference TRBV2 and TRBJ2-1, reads EPEVTQTPSHQVTQMGQEVILRCVPISNHLYFYWYRQILGQKVEFLVSFYNNEISEKSEIFDDQFSVERPDGSNFTLKIRSTKLEDSAMYFCATLPGQGNQFFGPGTRLTVL.

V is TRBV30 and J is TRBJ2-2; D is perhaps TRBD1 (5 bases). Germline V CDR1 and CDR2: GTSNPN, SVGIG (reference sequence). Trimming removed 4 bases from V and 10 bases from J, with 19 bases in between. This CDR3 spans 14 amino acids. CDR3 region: CAWTRALSGQELFF. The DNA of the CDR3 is TGTGCCTGGACCAGGGCGCTATCTGGGCAGGAGCTGTTTTTT. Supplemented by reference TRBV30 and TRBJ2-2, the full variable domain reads SQTIHQWPATLVQPVGSPLSLECTVEGTSNPNLYWYRQAAGRGLQLLFYSVGIGQISSEVPQNLSASRPQDRQFILSSKKLLLSDSGFYLCAWTRALSGQELFFGEGSRLTVL.

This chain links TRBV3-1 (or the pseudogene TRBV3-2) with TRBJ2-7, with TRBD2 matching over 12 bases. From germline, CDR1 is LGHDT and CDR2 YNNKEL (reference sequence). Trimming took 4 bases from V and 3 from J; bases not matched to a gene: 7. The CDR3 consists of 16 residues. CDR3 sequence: CASSPLRTSGVYEQYF. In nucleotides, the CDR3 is TGTGCCAGCAGCCCACTCAGGACTAGCGGGGTCTACGAGCAGTACTTC.